This T cell receptor (beta chain) was identified in a study of cytomegalovirus exposure and HLA in healthy donors. With respect to this clone: Its antigen is currently unknown.

Study-level results: The classifier was said to identify cytomegalovirus status with high specificity and sensitivity.

CDR3 length: 16 amino acids. Germline loops: CDR1 MNHEY, CDR2 SMNVEV (reference sequence). With 2 bases removed from V and 3 bases from J, the gap between germline ends came to 16 bases. Use of 60 Vbeta and 13 Jbeta primers characterized the PCR. Libraries were prepared by immunoSEQ multiplex PCR; TCRdb keeps only in-frame clonotypes and omits some of them. The sample lists 150,000 to 200,000 clones; around 80% were seen once. The sequencing input was PBMCs. The V call is TRBV27, the J call TRBJ1-2, with a tentative D call TRBD1 (6 bases). This receptor was identified in a woman aged 40 to 55 in good health and CMV-seropositive. CDR3 sequence (DNA): TGTGCCAGCAGTTTAGCCTCTCGCCCAGGGGACTATGGCTACACCTTC. This codes for CASSLASRPGDYGYTF.